The subject of this entry is one T cell receptor (beta chain). Germline V gene lookup returns CDR1 SGDLS and CDR2 YYNGEE. Deletions cut 4 bases from V and 1 base from J, with 13 bases between. The CDR3 is 15 residues long. The method was immunoSEQ multiplex PCR; TCRdb's version includes in-frame clones alone and lacks a portion of them. This sample has around 34,000 clones, with roughly 85% found just once. This sample was included in a study of sequential checkpoint blockade in melanoma. At the level of the study: Patients were randomized 1:1 to nivolumab-then-ipilimumab or ipilimumab-then-nivolumab first-line. Maintenance nivolumab came after either treatment sequence.

As to treatment: randomized to nivolumab then ipilimumab (arm A) or the reverse (arm B). Patients had received no earlier DNA-damaging chemotherapy. PBMC sorting kept live CD3+CD8+ cells without CD19 or CD56. Sample: CD8+ T cells sorted from blood (inferred from file names), taken from a patient given nivolumab and ipilimumab in sequence. This TCR derives from a human donor with melanoma. The chain couples TRBV9 to TRBJ2-3; D is uncertain. CDR3 in amino acids: CASSPLVAGTDTQYF. Written as DNA, the CDR3 is TGTGCCAGCAGCCCCCTTGTGGCTGGCACAGATACGCAGTATTTT.